The next 8 T cell receptor beta chains were all read from a single sample in a study of T cells in Graves' hyperthyroidism and ophthalmopathy. There were TCR beta CDR3 regions amplified from RNA transcripts. HTBI primers were employed in a first-round RT-PCR of the TCR CDR3. MiXCR, run by TCRdb on the multiplex PCR reads, gives a single entry per CDR3 protein. In the table there are about 770,000 distinct CDR3 sequences, around 20% of which are singletons. What was sequenced was blood. Receptors were obtained from a woman aged 45 to 65 with Graves' hyperthyroidism that later progressed to Graves' ophthalmopathy.

This clonotype was recorded at least ten times. This chain joins TRBV4-1 and TRBJ2-7; TRBD1 is a possible D gene (5 bases). Trimming left V 1 base short and J 2 bases short, with 12 bases between. CDR3 length: 15 amino acids. Germline values: CDR1 MGHRA, CDR2 YSYEKL. The CDR3 nucleotides are TGCGCCAGCAGCCAAGCGACAGCACCAACCTACGAGCAGTACTTC. Amino acids: CASSQATAPTYEQYF.

Comment on this clonotype: This may arise from a read error, as a much more abundant clone is one base away. The genes are TRBV2 and TRBJ2-1, with 15 bases aligning to TRBD2. The CDR3 covers 19 residues. The germline gives CDR1 SNHLY, CDR2 FYNNEI. CDR3: CASSGLAGGLLRSCNEQFF. CDR3 nucleotides: TGTGCCAGCAGCGGACTAGCGGGGGGGCTTCTTCGCTCCTGCAATGAGCAGTTCTTC.

The J gene is TRBJ1-5, the V gene TRBV28; D is unclear. The germline V gene encodes CDR1 MDHEN and CDR2 SYDVKM. There are 12 residues in the CDR3. The CDR3: CVTSRDNQPQHF. The CDR3 DNA is TGTGTCACGAGCCGAGACAATCAGCCCCAGCATTTT.

This clonotype has a handful of counts. The chain couples TRBV29-1 to TRBJ1-4; D is perhaps TRBD1 (5 bases). Germline V gene sequence: CDR1 SQVTM, CDR2 ANQGSEA. V gave up 6 bases and J gave up 2 bases, with 22 bases separating them. This CDR3 is built from 17 residues. This CDR3 reads CSVKDAPGIVTNEKLFF. CDR3 nucleotides: TGCAGCGTAAAGGACGCCCCAGGGATTGTTACTAATGAAAAACTGTTTTTT.

The CDR3: CASSVVAGGPQETQYF. CDR3 nucleotide sequence: TGTGCCAGCAGCGTAGTGGCGGGGGGGCCACAAGAGACCCAGTACTTC. J is TRBJ2-5 and V is TRBV9, with 9 bases identical to TRBD2. V gave up 0 bases and J gave up 2 bases; unmatched junction bases: 5. Germline V lookup: CDR1 SGDLS, CDR2 YYNGEE. CDR3 length equals 16 residues. Full variable domain (remainder filled in from reference TRBV9 and TRBJ2-5): DSGVTQTPKHLITATGQRVTLRCSPRSGDLSVYWYQQSLDQGLQFLIQYYNGEERAKGNILERFSAQQFPDLHSELNLSSLELGDSALYFCASSVVAGGPQETQYFGPGTRLLVL.

This clonotype appeared many times. The CDR3 region has the DNA TGTGCCAGCAGTTTAGGACAGGGCTTCAATTCACCCCTCCACTTT. Its protein is CASSLGQGFNSPLHF. The rearrangement joins TRBV12-3 or TRBV12-4 to TRBJ1-6; the match to TRBD1 covers 7 bases. V shed 1 base, J shed 7 bases, and the junction held 4 bases outside the gene matches. The CDR3 covers 15 residues.

The V call is TRBV3-1, the J call TRBJ1-2; 9 bases align to TRBD1. Looked up from germline, CDR1 is LGHDT and CDR2 is YNNKEL (reference sequence). The CDR3 spans 19 residues. V trimming: 0 bases; J trimming: 5 bases; junction bases outside the gene matches: 16. The CDR3 nucleotides are TGTGCCAGCAGCCAAGAAGGTTGGACAGGGGAAGGAGAGCCGTATGGCTACACCTTC. Translated: CASSQEGWTGEGEPYGYTF.

Many counts were recorded for this clonotype. The chain couples TRBV20-1 to TRBJ2-2; TRBD2 aligns across 7 bases. CDR1 is DFQATT and CDR2 is SNEGSKA in the germline V gene (reference sequence). The CDR3 has 15 amino acids. The V and J ends lost 6 bases and 0 bases, in that order; junction bases with no gene match: 7. The CDR3 nucleotides read TGCAGTGCCAGACCCCGGGGGGCGAACACCGGGGAGCTGTTTTTT. Translating it yields CSARPRGANTGELFF.